This T cell receptor beta chain was identified in a study of shared clonotypes between healthy human individuals. Study conclusions and caveats: Roughly 5% was the fraction of naive CD4 clonotypes found shared across four donors.

Profiled with immunoSEQ multiplex PCR; TCRdb holds only in-frame clones, not every one. The sample shows 2 million to 2.5 million clones, approximately 90% of them seen only once. Regarding this clone: Its cognate antigen is unknown.

V dropped 7 bases and J dropped 5 bases, with 18 bases sitting between them. This CDR3 region has 14 residues. The germline CDR1 and CDR2 sequences are MDHEN and SYDVKM. The rearrangement joins TRBV28 to TRBJ2-7; the D is unclear. Source material: naive CD4+ T cells from PBMCs. Documented subset: CD45RA+ positively selected. The sequence derives from a man younger than 30 in good health. Some clones in this sample may be carry-over from other donors' samples. The CDR3 protein is CASTHPRRLDEQYF. The CDR3 region has the DNA TGTGCCAGCACCCACCCGAGGCGTCTGGACGAGCAGTACTTC.